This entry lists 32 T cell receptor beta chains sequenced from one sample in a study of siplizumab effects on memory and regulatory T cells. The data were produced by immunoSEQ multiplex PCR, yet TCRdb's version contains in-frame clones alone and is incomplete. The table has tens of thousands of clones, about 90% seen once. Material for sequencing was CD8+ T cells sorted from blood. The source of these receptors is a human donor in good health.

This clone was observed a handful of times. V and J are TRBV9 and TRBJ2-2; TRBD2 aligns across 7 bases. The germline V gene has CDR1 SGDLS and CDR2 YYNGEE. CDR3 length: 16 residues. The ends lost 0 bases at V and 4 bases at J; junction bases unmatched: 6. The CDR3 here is CASSVGSGAGTGELFF. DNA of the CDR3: TGTGCCAGCAGCGTAGGGAGCGGGGCCGGCACCGGGGAGCTGTTTTTT.

This CDR3 is CASSGTSGSTGELFF. CDR3 coding DNA: TGTGCCAGCAGTGGGACTAGCGGGAGCACCGGGGAGCTGTTTTTT. This rearrangement joins TRBV6-4 to TRBJ2-2, with 13 bases aligning to TRBD2. This CDR3 is built from 15 residues. CDR1 is MRHNA, CDR2 SNTAGT, per germline. Trimming removed 4 bases from V and 4 bases from J; junction bases left unmatched: 0.

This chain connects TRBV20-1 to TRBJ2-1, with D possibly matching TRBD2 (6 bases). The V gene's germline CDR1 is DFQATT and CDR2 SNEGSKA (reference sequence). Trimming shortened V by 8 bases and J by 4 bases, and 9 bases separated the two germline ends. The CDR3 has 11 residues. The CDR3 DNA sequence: TGCAGTTGCGGACTATACAATGAGCAGTTCTTC. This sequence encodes CSCGLYNEQFF.

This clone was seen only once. The CDR3 DNA reads TGTGCCAGCAGCTTAGGGGCGGCGGACACTGAAGCTTTCTTT. Translated: CASSLGAADTEAFF. The chain joins TRBV7-9 to TRBJ1-1; D gene ambiguous. The V gene lost 1 base and the J gene lost 3 bases, with 9 bases spanning the gap. Germline-derived CDR1 and CDR2 are SEHNR and FQNEAQ (reference sequence). This CDR3 comprises 14 residues.

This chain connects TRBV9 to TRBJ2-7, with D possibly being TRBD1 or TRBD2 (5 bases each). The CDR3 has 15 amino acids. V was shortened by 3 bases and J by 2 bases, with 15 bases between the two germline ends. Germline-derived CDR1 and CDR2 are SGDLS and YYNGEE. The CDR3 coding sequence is TGTGCCAGCAGCGCCACGGGACGGTCCCCCTACGAGCAGTACTTC. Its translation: CASSATGRSPYEQYF.

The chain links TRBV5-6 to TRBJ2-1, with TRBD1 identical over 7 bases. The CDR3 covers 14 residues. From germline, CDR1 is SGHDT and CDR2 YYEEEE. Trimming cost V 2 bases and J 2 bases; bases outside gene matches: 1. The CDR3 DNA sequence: TGTGCCAGCAGCTTCGGGACAGCCTACAATGAGCAGTTCTTC. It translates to CASSFGTAYNEQFF.

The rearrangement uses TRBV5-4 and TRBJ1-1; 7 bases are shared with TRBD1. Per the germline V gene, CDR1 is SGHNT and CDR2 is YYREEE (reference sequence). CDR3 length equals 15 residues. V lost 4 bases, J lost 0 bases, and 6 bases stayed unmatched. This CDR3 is CASSPGQIMNTEAFF. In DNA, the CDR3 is TGTGCCAGCAGCCCGGGACAGATCATGAACACTGAAGCTTTCTTT.

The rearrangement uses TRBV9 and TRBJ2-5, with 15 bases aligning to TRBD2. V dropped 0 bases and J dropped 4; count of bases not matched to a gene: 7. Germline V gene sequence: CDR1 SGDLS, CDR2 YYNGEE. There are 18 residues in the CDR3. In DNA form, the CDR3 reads TGTGCCAGCAGCGTAGAAGGGACTAGCGGGGGGCTGAGAGAGACCCAGTACTTC. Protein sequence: CASSVEGTSGGLRETQYF.

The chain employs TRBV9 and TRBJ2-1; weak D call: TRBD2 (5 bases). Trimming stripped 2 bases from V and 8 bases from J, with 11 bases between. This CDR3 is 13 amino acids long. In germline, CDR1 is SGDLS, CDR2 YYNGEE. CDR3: CASSVTLADEQFF. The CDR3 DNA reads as TGTGCCAGCAGCGTTACGCTAGCCGATGAGCAGTTCTTC.

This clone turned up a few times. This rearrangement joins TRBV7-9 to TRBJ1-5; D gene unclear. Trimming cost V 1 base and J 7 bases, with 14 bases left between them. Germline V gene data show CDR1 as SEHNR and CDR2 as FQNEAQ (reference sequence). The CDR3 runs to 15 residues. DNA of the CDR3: TGTGCCAGCAGCTTAGGAACCATAGAGGGCCAGCCCCAGCATTTT. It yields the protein CASSLGTIEGQPQHF. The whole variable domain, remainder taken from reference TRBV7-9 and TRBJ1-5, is DTGVSQNPRHKITKRGQNVTFRCDPISEHNRLYWYRQTLGQGPEFLTYFQNEAQLEKSRLLSDRFSAERPKGSFSTLEIQRTEQGDSAMYLCASSLGTIEGQPQHFGDGTRLSIL.

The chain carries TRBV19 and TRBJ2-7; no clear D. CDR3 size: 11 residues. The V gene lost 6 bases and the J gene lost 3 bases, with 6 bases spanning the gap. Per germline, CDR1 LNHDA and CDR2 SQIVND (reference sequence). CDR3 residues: CASRGSYEQYF. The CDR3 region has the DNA TGTGCCAGTAGGGGAAGCTACGAGCAGTACTTC. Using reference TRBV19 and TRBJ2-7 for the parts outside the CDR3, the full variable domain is DGGITQSPKYLFRKEGQNVTLSCEQNLNHDAMYWYRQDPGQGLRLIYYSQIVNDFQKGDIAEGYSVSREKKESFPLTVTSAQKNPTAFYLCASRGSYEQYFGPGTRLTVT.

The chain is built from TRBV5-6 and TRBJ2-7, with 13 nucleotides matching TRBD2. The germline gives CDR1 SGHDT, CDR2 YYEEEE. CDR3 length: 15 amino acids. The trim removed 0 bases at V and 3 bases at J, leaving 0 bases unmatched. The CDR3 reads CASSLGLAGGYEQYF. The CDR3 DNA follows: TGTGCCAGCAGCTTGGGACTAGCGGGGGGCTACGAGCAGTACTTC.

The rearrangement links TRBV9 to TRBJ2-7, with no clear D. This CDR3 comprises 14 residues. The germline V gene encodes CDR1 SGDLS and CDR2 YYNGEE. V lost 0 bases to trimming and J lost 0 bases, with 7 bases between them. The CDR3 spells CASSVGGYSYEQYF. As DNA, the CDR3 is TGTGCCAGCAGCGTAGGCGGCTACTCCTACGAGCAGTACTTC.

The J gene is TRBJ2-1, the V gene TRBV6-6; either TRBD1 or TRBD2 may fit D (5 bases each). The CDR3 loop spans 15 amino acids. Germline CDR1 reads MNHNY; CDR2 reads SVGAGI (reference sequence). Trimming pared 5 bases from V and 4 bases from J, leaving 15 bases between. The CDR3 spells CASSAQGDHYNEQFF. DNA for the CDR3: TGTGCCAGCAGTGCCCAGGGAGACCATTACAATGAGCAGTTCTTC.

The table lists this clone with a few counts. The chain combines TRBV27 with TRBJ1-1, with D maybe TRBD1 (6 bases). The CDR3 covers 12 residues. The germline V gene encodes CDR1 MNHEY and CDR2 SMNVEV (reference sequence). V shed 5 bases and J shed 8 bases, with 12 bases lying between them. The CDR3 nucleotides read TGTGCCAGCAGTGTATACCAGGGGGAAGCTTTCTTT. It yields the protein CASSVYQGEAFF.

The CDR3 DNA reads as TGTGCCAGCTTTCAGTCCCTCGGGACAGGGAGACAGTTCTTC. Protein sequence: CASFQSLGTGRQFF. V gene TRBV6-6 combines with J gene TRBJ2-1, with 9 bases that match TRBD1. Germline loops: CDR1 MNHNY, CDR2 SVGAGI (reference sequence). The CDR3 loop spans 14 amino acids. The J segment lost 13 bases and the V segment lost 8 bases, leaving 15 bases of the junction unmatched.

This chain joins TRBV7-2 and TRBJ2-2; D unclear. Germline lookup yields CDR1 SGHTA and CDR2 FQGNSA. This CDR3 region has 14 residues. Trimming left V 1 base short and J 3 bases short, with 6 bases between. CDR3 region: CASSLGIYTGELFF. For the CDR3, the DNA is TGTGCCAGCAGCTTAGGTATCTACACCGGGGAGCTGTTTTTT.

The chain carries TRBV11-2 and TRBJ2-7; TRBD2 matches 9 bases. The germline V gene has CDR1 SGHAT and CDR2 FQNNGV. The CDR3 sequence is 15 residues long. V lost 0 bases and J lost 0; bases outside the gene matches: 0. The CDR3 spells CASSLEAGGSYEQYF. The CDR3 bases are TGTGCCAGCAGCTTAGAAGCGGGGGGCTCCTACGAGCAGTACTTC.

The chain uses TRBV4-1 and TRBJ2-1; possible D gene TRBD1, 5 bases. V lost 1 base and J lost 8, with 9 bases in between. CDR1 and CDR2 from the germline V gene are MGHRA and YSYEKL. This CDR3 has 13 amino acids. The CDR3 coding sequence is TGCGCCAGCAGCCAAGGCAGGGATGATGAGCAGTTCTTC. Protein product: CASSQGRDDEQFF.

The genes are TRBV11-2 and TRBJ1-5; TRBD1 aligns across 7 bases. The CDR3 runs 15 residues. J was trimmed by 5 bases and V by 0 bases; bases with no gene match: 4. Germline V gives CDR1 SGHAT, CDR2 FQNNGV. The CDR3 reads CASSLEQGLDQPQHF. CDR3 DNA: TGTGCCAGCAGCTTAGAACAGGGGCTGGATCAGCCCCAGCATTTT.

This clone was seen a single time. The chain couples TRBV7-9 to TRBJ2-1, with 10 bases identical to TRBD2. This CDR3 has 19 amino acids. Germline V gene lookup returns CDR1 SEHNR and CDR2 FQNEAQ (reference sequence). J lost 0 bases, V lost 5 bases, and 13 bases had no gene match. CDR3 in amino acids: CASSPDQREGLRSYNEQFF. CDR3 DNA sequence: TGTGCCAGCAGCCCTGACCAGCGGGAGGGTCTTCGCTCCTACAATGAGCAGTTCTTC.

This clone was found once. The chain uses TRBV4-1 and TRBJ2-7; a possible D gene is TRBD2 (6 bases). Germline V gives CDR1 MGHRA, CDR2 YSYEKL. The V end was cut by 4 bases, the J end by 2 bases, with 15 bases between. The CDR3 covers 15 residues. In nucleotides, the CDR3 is TGCGCCAGCAGCCCTGGGAGGACGATTCCCTACGAGCAGTACTTC. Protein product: CASSPGRTIPYEQYF.

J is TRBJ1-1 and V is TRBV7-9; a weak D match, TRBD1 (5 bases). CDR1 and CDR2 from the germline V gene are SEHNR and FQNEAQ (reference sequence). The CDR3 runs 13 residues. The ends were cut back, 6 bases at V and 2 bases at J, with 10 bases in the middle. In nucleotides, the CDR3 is TGTGCCAGCAGGGAAGGGGTCAACACTGAAGCTTTCTTT. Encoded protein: CASREGVNTEAFF. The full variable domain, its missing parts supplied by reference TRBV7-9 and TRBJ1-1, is DTGVSQNPRHKITKRGQNVTFRCDPISEHNRLYWYRQTLGQGPEFLTYFQNEAQLEKSRLLSDRFSAERPKGSFSTLEIQRTEQGDSAMYLCASREGVNTEAFFGQGTRLTVV.

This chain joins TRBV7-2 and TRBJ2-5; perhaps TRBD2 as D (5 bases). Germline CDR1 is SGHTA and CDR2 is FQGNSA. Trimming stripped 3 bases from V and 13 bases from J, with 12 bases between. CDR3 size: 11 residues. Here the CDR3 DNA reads TGTGCCAGCAGCTTTTATCCGGGAATGTACTTC. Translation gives CASSFYPGMYF.

The CDR3: CASSSTETNTEAFF. The DNA of the CDR3 is TGTGCCAGCAGCTCGACAGAGACGAACACTGAAGCTTTCTTT. This sequence joins TRBV7-9 and TRBJ1-1; TRBD1 is a possible D gene (5 bases). Germline-derived CDR1 and CDR2 are SEHNR and FQNEAQ (reference sequence). The CDR3 sequence is 14 residues long. Trimming removed 4 bases from V and 1 base from J, with 10 bases in between.

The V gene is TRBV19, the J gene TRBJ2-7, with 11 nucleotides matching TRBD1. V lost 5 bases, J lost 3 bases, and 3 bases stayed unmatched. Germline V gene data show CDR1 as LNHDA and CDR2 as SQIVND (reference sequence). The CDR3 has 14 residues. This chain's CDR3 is CASSWTGGDYEQYF. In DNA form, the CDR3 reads TGTGCCAGTAGTTGGACAGGGGGCGACTACGAGCAGTACTTC.

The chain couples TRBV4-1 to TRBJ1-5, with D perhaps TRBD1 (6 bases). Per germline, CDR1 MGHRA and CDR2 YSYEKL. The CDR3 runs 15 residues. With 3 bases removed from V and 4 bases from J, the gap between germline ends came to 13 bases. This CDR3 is CASSQIQGINQPQHF. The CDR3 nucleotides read TGCGCCAGCAGCCAGATACAGGGTATTAATCAGCCCCAGCATTTT.

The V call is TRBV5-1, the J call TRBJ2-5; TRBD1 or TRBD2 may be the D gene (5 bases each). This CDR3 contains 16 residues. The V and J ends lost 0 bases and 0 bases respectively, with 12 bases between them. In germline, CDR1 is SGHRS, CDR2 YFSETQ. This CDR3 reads CASSLEAVGDQETQYF. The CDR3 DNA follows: TGCGCCAGCAGCTTGGAGGCGGTGGGGGACCAAGAGACCCAGTACTTC.

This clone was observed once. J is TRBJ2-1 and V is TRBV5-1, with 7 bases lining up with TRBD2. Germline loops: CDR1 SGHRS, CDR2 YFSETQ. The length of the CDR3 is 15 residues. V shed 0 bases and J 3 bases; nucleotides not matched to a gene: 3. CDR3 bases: TGCGCCAGCAGCTTGGAGCGGGGTCTCTACAATGAGCAGTTCTTC. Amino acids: CASSLERGLYNEQFF. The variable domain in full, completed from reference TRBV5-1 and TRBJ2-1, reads KAGVTQTPRYLIKTRGQQVTLSCSPISGHRSVSWYQQTPGQGLQFLFEYFSETQRNKGNFPGRFSGRQFSNSRSEMNVSTLELGDSALYLCASSLERGLYNEQFFGPGTRLTVL.

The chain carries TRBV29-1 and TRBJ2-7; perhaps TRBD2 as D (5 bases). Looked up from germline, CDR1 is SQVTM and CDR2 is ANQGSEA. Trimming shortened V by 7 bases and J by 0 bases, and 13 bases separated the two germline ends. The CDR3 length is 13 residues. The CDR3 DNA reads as TGCAGCGGACGGACTCCGAGCTCCTACGAGCAGTACTTC. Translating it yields CSGRTPSSYEQYF.

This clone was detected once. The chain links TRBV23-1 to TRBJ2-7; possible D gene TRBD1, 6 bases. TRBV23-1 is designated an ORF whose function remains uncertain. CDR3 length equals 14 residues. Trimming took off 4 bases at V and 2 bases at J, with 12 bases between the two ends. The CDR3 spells CASSLTTGPYEQYF. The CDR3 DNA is TGCGCCAGCAGTCTGACTACAGGGCCCTACGAGCAGTACTTC.

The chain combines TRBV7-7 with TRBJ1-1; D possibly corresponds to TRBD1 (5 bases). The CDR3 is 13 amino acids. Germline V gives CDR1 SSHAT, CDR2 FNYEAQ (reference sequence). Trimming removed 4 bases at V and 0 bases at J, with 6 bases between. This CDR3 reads CASSSTVNTEAFF. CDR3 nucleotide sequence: TGTGCCAGCAGCTCGACAGTGAACACTGAAGCTTTCTTT.